The sequence of this T cell receptor beta chain was determined in a study of OX40 agonist ivuxolimab in advanced cancers. Study-wide results and limits: Within 6 weeks, CD4+ and CD8+ blood T cells expanded clonally at 0.1 to 3.0 mg/kg.

As concerns this clone: Its antigen is unidentified.

Measured with immunoSEQ multiplex PCR; TCRdb has only the in-frame clones, and not every one. The sample has more than 85,000 clones, 87% seen once. Patients had blood sampled at baseline and again on cycle 4 day 1 and cycle 7 day 1. The V segment lost 2 bases and the J segment 6 bases; nucleotides outside the gene matches: 9. The CDR3 is made up of 17 amino acids. CDR1 and CDR2 (germline): LGHNA, YNFKEQ. This specimen consisted of CD4+ or CD8+ T cells sorted from blood, obtained in a trial of the OX40 agonist ivuxolimab. This TCR came from an adult with an advanced solid tumor such as melanoma, head and neck, liver or kidney cancer. The V call is TRBV4-2, the J call TRBJ1-5, with 11 bases lining up with TRBD1. The CDR3 DNA follows: TGTGCCAGCAGCCAACCCGAACGGACAGGGGGCGGTCAGCCCCAGCATTTT. Its translation is CASSQPERTGGGQPQHF.